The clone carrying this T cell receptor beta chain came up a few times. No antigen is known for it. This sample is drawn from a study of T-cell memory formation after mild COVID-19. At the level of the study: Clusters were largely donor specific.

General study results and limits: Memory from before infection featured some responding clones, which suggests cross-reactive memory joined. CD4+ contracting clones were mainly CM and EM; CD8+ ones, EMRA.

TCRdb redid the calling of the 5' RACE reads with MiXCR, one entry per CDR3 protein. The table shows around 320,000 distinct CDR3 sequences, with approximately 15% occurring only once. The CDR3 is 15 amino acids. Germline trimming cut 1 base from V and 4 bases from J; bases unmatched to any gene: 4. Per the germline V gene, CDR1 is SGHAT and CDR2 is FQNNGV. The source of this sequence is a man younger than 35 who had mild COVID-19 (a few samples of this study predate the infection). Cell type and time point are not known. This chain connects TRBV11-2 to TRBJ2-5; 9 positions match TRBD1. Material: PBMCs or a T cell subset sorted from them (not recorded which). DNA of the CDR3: TGTGCCAGCAGCTTAGGGGGACAGGGAGGAGAGACCCAGTACTTC. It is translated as CASSLGGQGGETQYF.